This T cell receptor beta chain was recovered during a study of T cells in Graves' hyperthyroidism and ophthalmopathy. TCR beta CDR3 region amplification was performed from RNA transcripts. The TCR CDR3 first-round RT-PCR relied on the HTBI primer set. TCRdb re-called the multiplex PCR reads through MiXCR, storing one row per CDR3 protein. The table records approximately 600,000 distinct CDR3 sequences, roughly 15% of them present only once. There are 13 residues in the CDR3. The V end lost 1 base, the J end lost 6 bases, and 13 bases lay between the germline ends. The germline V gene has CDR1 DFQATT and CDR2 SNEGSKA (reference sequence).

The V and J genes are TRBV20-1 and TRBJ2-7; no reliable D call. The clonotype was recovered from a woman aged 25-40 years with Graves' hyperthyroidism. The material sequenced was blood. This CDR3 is CSARGLVRREQYF. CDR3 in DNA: TGCAGTGCTAGAGGATTGGTACGGCGCGAGCAGTACTTC.